Sequencing of this T cell receptor beta chain was carried out in a study of shared clonotypes between healthy human individuals. Study context: Researchers drew samples from two women and three men aged 18 to 49. Study results and caveats: Tissues were not sampled, only blood, and their repertoires likely differ.

Measured with immunoSEQ multiplex PCR; TCRdb has only the in-frame clones, and not every one. There are around 500,000 clones in the sample; less than 80% occur only once, and 10% to 15% lies in the top ten. All of the donors resided in Nashville, Tennessee, and each was a Caucasian adult. Approximately 91 million PBMCs supplied genomic DNA for unsorted samples. Germline V gives CDR1 MDHEN, CDR2 SYDVKM. Deletions cut 5 bases from V and 3 bases from J, with 22 bases between. The CDR3 runs to 17 residues. This clone occurred a few times. Its cognate antigen is unknown. The clonotype originates from a woman aged 40 to 50 in good health. Some clones in this sample may be carry-over from other donors' samples. Sequenced: PBMCs. The chain joins TRBV28 to TRBJ2-5, with a possible D match to TRBD1 (6 bases). The CDR3 DNA follows: TGTGCCAGCAGTCGCGTGTCCACAGGGTATTCTGAAGAGACCCAGTACTTC. Translated: CASSRVSTGYSEETQYF. Filled out from reference TRBV28 and TRBJ2-5, the complete variable domain reads DVKVTQSSRYLVKRTGEKVFLECVQDMDHENMFWYRQDPGLGLRLIYFSYDVKMKEKGDIPEGYSVSREKKERFSLILESASTNQTSMYLCASSRVSTGYSEETQYFGPGTRLLVL.